Following are 16 T cell receptor beta chains from one sample sequenced in a study of radiotherapy plus CTLA-4 blockade in lung cancer. Data came from immunoSEQ multiplex PCR; TCRdb stores just in-frame clones and leaves some out. Here the sample spans more than 75,000 clones, around 87% being singletons. The source was peripheral blood, collected from a patient treated with radiotherapy plus ipilimumab. These receptors were taken from a human donor with non-small cell lung cancer who had stable disease on radiotherapy plus ipilimumab.

The chain recombines TRBV28 with TRBJ2-2; D gene uncertain. Germline loops: CDR1 MDHEN, CDR2 SYDVKM. CDR3 length equals 13 residues. Trimming took 6 bases from V and 8 from J, leaving 13 bases between them. The CDR3 spells CASRLIIRGELFF. The CDR3 DNA reads as TGTGCCAGCAGACTTATTATCCGTGGGGAGCTGTTTTTT.

This chain links TRBV6-1 with TRBJ2-5, with TRBD1 identical over 9 bases. V lost 4 bases to trimming and J lost 4 bases; unmatched junction nucleotides: 7. The CDR3 covers 15 residues. Germline CDR1 MNHNS, CDR2 SASEGT. For the CDR3, the DNA is TGTGCCAGCAGTGGGAGGGACAGGGTTACAGAGACCCAGTACTTC. It encodes CASSGRDRVTETQYF.

With respect to this clone: Other DNA sequences in this sample translate to the same CDR3. J is TRBJ1-6 and V is TRBV30; D possibly corresponds to TRBD1 (6 bases). V lost 2 bases and J lost 10, with 12 bases in between. This CDR3 region has 13 residues. The germline CDR1 and CDR2 sequences are GTSNPN and SVGIG (reference sequence). CDR3 sequence: CAWSLGRGSPLHF. The DNA of the CDR3 is TGTGCCTGGAGTCTTGGGAGGGGGTCACCCCTCCACTTT.

The genes are TRBV29-1 and TRBJ2-6, with 10 bases identical to TRBD1. This CDR3 is built from 16 residues. V trimming: 7 bases; J trimming: 0 bases; junction bases outside the gene matches: 6. Germline-derived CDR1 and CDR2 are SQVTM and ANQGSEA. CDR3 in amino acids: CSAGTGDPSGANVLTF. The CDR3 DNA sequence: TGCAGCGCCGGGACAGGGGACCCCTCTGGGGCCAACGTCCTGACTTTC.

The rearrangement uses TRBV5-1 and TRBJ2-1; 7 bases line up with TRBD1. CDR1 and CDR2 (germline): SGHRS, YFSETQ. This CDR3 contains 16 residues. Trimming removed 6 bases from V and 8 bases from J; junction bases left unmatched: 17. The CDR3, as DNA: TGCGCCAGCACCCCCACAACAGGGGAATTGGGCGATGAGCAGTTCTTC. It translates to CASTPTTGELGDEQFF.

The chain joins TRBV5-1 to TRBJ2-3; D gene ambiguous. CDR1 is SGHRS and CDR2 is YFSETQ in the germline V gene. The V and J ends lost 4 bases and 3 bases respectively, with 9 bases between them. The CDR3 has 13 amino acids. The CDR3 loop reads CASSPGPTDTQYF. The CDR3 region has the DNA TGCGCCAGCAGCCCAGGCCCTACAGATACGCAGTATTTT.

The V call is TRBV2, the J call TRBJ2-1, with TRBD2 identical over 8 bases. V shed 8 bases and J 9 bases; nucleotides not matched to a gene: 9. Germline CDR1 SNHLY, CDR2 FYNNEI. This CDR3 comprises 13 residues. CDR3 in amino acids: CASQREIDGEQFF. The CDR3 DNA is TGTGCCAGCCAGCGGGAGATAGATGGTGAGCAGTTCTTC.

This chain connects TRBV10-1 to TRBJ2-5; the D gene is possibly TRBD2 (5 bases). V lost 0 bases and J lost 2, with 10 bases in between. The germline V gene encodes CDR1 WNHNN and CDR2 SYGVQD (reference sequence). This CDR3 comprises 15 residues. CDR3 nucleotides: TGCGCCAGCAGTGAGTCGATCCGCGGGCAAGAGACCCAGTACTTC. Encoded protein: CASSESIRGQETQYF.

V is TRBV2 and J is TRBJ2-5; D is unclear. The CDR3 runs 10 residues. Germline lookup yields CDR1 SNHLY and CDR2 FYNNEI. Trimming removed 4 bases at V and 6 bases at J, with 3 bases between. CDR3 nucleotides: TGTGCCAGCAGTGGGAAGACCCAGTACTTC. It translates to CASSGKTQYF.

The genes are TRBV28 and TRBJ1-4; no reliable D call. Trimming removed 7 bases at V and 10 bases at J, with 22 bases between. CDR1 MDHEN and CDR2 SYDVKM come from the germline V gene. The CDR3 contains 15 residues. CDR3: CASTTPQGFFGKLFF. The CDR3 DNA is TGTGCCAGCACCACACCCCAAGGGTTCTTCGGAAAACTGTTTTTT.

The chain uses TRBV18 and TRBJ2-1; 8 bases map to TRBD2. Germline lookup yields CDR1 KGHSH and CDR2 LQKENI. The CDR3 runs 14 residues. V shed 3 bases, J shed 2 bases, and the junction held 0 bases outside the gene matches. The CDR3 DNA is TGTGCCAGCTCACCGGGACTAGCCTACAATGAGCAGTTCTTC. Its translation is CASSPGLAYNEQFF. Looking up the rest from reference TRBV18 and TRBJ2-1 gives the full variable domain: NAGVMQNPRHLVRRRGQEARLRCSPMKGHSHVYWYRQLPEEGLKFMVYLQKENIIDESGMPKERFSAEFPKEGPSILRIQQVVRGDSAAYFCASSPGLAYNEQFFGPGTRLTVL.

The V call is TRBV19, the J call TRBJ1-2; 9 bases fit TRBD1. The CDR3 has 16 residues. Trimming removed 3 bases from V and 3 bases from J; junction bases left unmatched: 8. CDR1 and CDR2 from the germline V gene are LNHDA and SQIVND (reference sequence). DNA of the CDR3: TGTGCCAGTAGTATCAATCACCGGGACAGGGACTATGGCTACACCTTC. Translating it yields CASSINHRDRDYGYTF.

The CDR3, as DNA: TGTGCCAGCAGTTTAGGCGGCGGGGACGAGCAGTACTTC. Its translation is CASSLGGGDEQYF. This chain uses TRBV28 with TRBJ2-7, with a possible D match to TRBD2 (6 bases). This CDR3 has 13 amino acids. Trimming took off 2 bases at V and 5 bases at J, with 10 bases between the two ends. Germline V gene data show CDR1 as MDHEN and CDR2 as SYDVKM. The complete variable domain, with remaining parts taken from reference TRBV28 and TRBJ2-7, reads DVKVTQSSRYLVKRTGEKVFLECVQDMDHENMFWYRQDPGLGLRLIYFSYDVKMKEKGDIPEGYSVSREKKERFSLILESASTNQTSMYLCASSLGGGDEQYFGPGTRLTVT.

The chain recombines TRBV6-1 with TRBJ2-1; possibly TRBD2 for D (5 bases). Germline CDR1 reads MNHNS; CDR2 reads SASEGT. The CDR3 runs to 16 residues. The V end was cut by 5 bases, the J end by 6 bases, with 20 bases between. CDR3 DNA: TGTGCCAGCAGTCAAGACTACCGGGATTTAGGCAATGAGCAGTTCTTC. Translated: CASSQDYRDLGNEQFF.

Only a few counts were recorded for this clone. J is TRBJ1-4 and V is TRBV28; D is perhaps TRBD1 (6 bases). V was cut by 5 bases and J by 1 base, with 11 bases left in between. Looked up from germline, CDR1 is MDHEN and CDR2 is SYDVKM. The CDR3 sequence is 15 residues long. CDR3 region: CASSALQGTNEKLFF. CDR3 in DNA: TGTGCCAGCAGTGCCTTACAGGGAACTAATGAAAAACTGTTTTTT.

V gene TRBV27 combines with J gene TRBJ1-5, with a tentative D call TRBD1 (5 bases). Looked up from germline, CDR1 is MNHEY and CDR2 is SMNVEV (reference sequence). The CDR3 is made up of 13 amino acids. Trimming shortened V by 8 bases and J by 5 bases, and 13 bases separated the two germline ends. The CDR3 reads CASGDLGDQPQHF. CDR3 bases: TGTGCCAGCGGAGACTTAGGGGATCAGCCCCAGCATTTT.